The 8 T cell receptor beta chains reported below all come from one sample, sequenced in a study of T cell changes during pregnancy in multiple sclerosis. Profiling relied on immunoSEQ multiplex PCR, and the TCRdb table lists in-frame clones only, not all of them. This sample has under 45,000 clones, with more than 75% found just once. Material: peripheral blood, obtained in the second trimester of pregnancy. The receptors stem from a female donor in good health, enrolled as a control in a pregnancy study.

The V call is TRBV11-2, the J call TRBJ1-5; no definite D call. There are 15 residues in the CDR3. Germline CDR1 reads SGHAT; CDR2 reads FQNNGV. V lost 1 base and J lost 2, with 9 bases in between. This CDR3 reads CASSLGGSRNQPQHF. For the CDR3, the DNA is TGTGCCAGCAGCTTAGGAGGGTCTCGCAATCAGCCCCAGCATTTT.

The J gene is TRBJ1-1, the V gene TRBV5-1; D may be TRBD1 (5 bases). The CDR3 runs 18 residues. Germline V lookup: CDR1 SGHRS, CDR2 YFSETQ. Trimming removed 0 bases from V and 2 bases from J, with 20 bases in between. The CDR3 protein is CASSLGIWLPQGNTEAFF. The DNA of the CDR3 is TGCGCCAGCAGCTTGGGGATTTGGCTACCCCAGGGTAACACTGAAGCTTTCTTT.

The chain uses TRBV7-2 and TRBJ2-3; weak D call: TRBD2 (5 bases). The V gene lost 4 bases and the J gene lost 3 bases, with 17 bases spanning the gap. The germline V gene has CDR1 SGHTA and CDR2 FQGNSA. The length of the CDR3 is 16 residues. CDR3 nucleotide sequence: TGTGCCAGCAGCTCGGTGGGAGAGGGTAAGACAGATACGCAGTATTTT. This encodes CASSSVGEGKTDTQYF.

The chain joins TRBV29-1 to TRBJ2-7; the D is unclear. Trimming pared 3 bases from V and 6 bases from J, leaving 15 bases between. The CDR3 loop spans 13 amino acids. The V gene's germline CDR1 is SQVTM and CDR2 ANQGSEA. The CDR3 spells CSVDTLELGEQYF. The CDR3 DNA follows: TGCAGCGTTGATACCCTGGAGCTCGGCGAGCAGTACTTC.

This chain joins TRBV19 and TRBJ1-2; TRBD1 matches 12 bases. Unmatched junction bases numbered 4, after V lost 3 bases and J lost 2 bases. The germline V gene has CDR1 LNHDA and CDR2 SQIVND (reference sequence). This CDR3 comprises 16 residues. The CDR3 protein is CASSMGQGAVNYGYTF. The CDR3 DNA sequence: TGTGCCAGTAGTATGGGACAGGGGGCCGTCAACTATGGCTACACCTTC.

CDR3 sequence: CASSLRLSTDTQYF. Here the CDR3 DNA reads TGTGCCAGCAGCTTACGACTTAGCACAGATACGCAGTATTTT. The chain has TRBV11-2 and TRBJ2-3; D is unresolved. Trimming took off 2 bases at V and 0 bases at J, with 6 bases between the two ends. There are 14 residues in the CDR3. Germline lookup yields CDR1 SGHAT and CDR2 FQNNGV.

The chain joins TRBV27 to TRBJ2-6; the D is unclear. Germline V lookup: CDR1 MNHEY, CDR2 SMNVEV (reference sequence). The CDR3 contains 14 residues. Between the trimmed V and J ends, which lost 0 bases and 4 bases, there was a span of 4 bases. CDR3 DNA sequence: TGTGCCAGCAGTTTATCGGCCGGGGCCAACGTCCTGACTTTC. Encoded protein: CASSLSAGANVLTF.

The CDR3 DNA is TGCGCCAGCAGTGGACGGACTCAAGGCACAGATACGCAGTATTTT. It encodes CASSGRTQGTDTQYF. The chain employs TRBV10-1 and TRBJ2-3; TRBD2 is a possible D gene (5 bases). Germline V gives CDR1 WNHNN, CDR2 SYGVQD (reference sequence). The germline V and J ends were trimmed by 4 bases and 1 base, with 12 bases remaining between them. This CDR3 has 15 amino acids.